This entry lists 26 T cell receptor beta chains sequenced from one sample in a study of blood T cell repertoires in COVID-19. TCRdb's copy holds only in-frame clones and misses some; the assay was immunoSEQ multiplex PCR. The sample records 30,000 to 40,000 clones, 85% being singletons. Sequenced: peripheral blood. These TCRs come from a human donor in a cohort sampled during active COVID-19.

The genes are TRBV5-1 and TRBJ2-1; 9 bases match TRBD1. Germline V lookup: CDR1 SGHRS, CDR2 YFSETQ. V gave up 4 bases and J gave up 9 bases; unmatched junction bases: 14. The CDR3 consists of 16 residues. CDR3 DNA: TGCGCCAGCAGCGCGTCCGGGACAGGGTTTAGGAGTGAGCAGTTCTTC. It translates to CASSASGTGFRSEQFF.

V and J are TRBV5-1 and TRBJ2-3; TRBD1 is a possible D gene (5 bases). CDR3 length: 14 residues. Germline CDR1 is SGHRS and CDR2 is YFSETQ. V was trimmed by 4 bases and J by 5 bases, leaving 14 bases between them. CDR3 region: CASSDSRVRDTQYF. CDR3 sequence (DNA): TGCGCCAGCAGCGATTCCAGGGTCAGAGATACGCAGTATTTT.

This chain uses TRBV2 with TRBJ2-2; 10 bases are a match to TRBD2. CDR1 SNHLY and CDR2 FYNNEI come from the germline V gene. The V gene end was trimmed by 6 bases and the J gene end by 0 bases; junction bases not matched to a gene: 7. This CDR3 contains 17 residues. CDR3 sequence: CASRDSGGPTNTGELFF. The CDR3 DNA reads TGTGCCAGCAGGGATAGCGGGGGGCCCACGAACACCGGGGAGCTGTTTTTT.

The V call is TRBV9, the J call TRBJ1-5; 8 bases fit TRBD1. V shed 0 bases, J shed 7 bases, and the junction held 9 bases outside the gene matches. CDR1 and CDR2 (germline): SGDLS, YYNGEE. The CDR3 consists of 16 residues. The DNA for the CDR3 is TGTGCCAGCAGCGTAGGGTCAGACAGGGGCGACCAGCCCCAGCATTTT. Translation: CASSVGSDRGDQPQHF.

This clone was recorded once. The gene calls are TRBV2 and TRBJ2-5, with TRBD2 identical over 11 bases. Germline CDR1 is SNHLY and CDR2 is FYNNEI. The CDR3 has 15 residues. CDR3 region: CATGDSGGARETQYF. CDR3 DNA: TGTGCAACCGGAGATAGCGGGGGGGCCAGGGAGACCCAGTACTTC.

The chain carries TRBV7-2 and TRBJ1-2; no firm D call. The CDR3 has 14 residues. Per the germline V gene, CDR1 is SGHTA and CDR2 is FQGNSA. V shed 1 base and J shed 8 bases, with 14 bases lying between them. The CDR3: CASSLVRGGEGYTF. The CDR3 coding sequence is TGTGCCAGCAGCTTAGTCCGTGGTGGGGAGGGCTACACCTTC.

The chain employs TRBV5-1 and TRBJ2-2, with TRBD2 matching over 8 bases. Germline-derived CDR1 and CDR2 are SGHRS and YFSETQ. CDR3 size: 17 residues. Trimming at V came to 6 bases and at J to 0 bases, leaving 10 bases not matched to a gene. The CDR3 nucleotides are TGCGCCAGCAACGGGGGATCACTAGCGGCGAACACCGGGGAGCTGTTTTTT. It is translated as CASNGGSLAANTGELFF.

The chain employs TRBV20-1 and TRBJ1-1, with D possibly TRBD1 on 5 matching bases. Per the germline V gene, CDR1 is DFQATT and CDR2 is SNEGSKA (reference sequence). The CDR3 sequence is 15 residues long. Trimming stripped 3 bases from V and 0 bases from J, with 14 bases between. CDR3 DNA: TGCAGTGCTAGTTTCCAGGGAGGGGTGAACACTGAAGCTTTCTTT. Amino acids: CSASFQGGVNTEAFF.

The V call is TRBV11-3, the J call TRBJ2-4, with unresolved D. Trimming removed 3 bases at V and 1 base at J, with 10 bases between. The CDR3 sequence is 15 residues long. CDR1 and CDR2 (germline): SGHNT, YENEEA. CDR3 amino acids: CASSFVTWAKNIQYF. In nucleotides, the CDR3 is TGTGCCAGCAGCTTCGTCACTTGGGCCAAAAACATTCAGTACTTC.

The rearrangement joins TRBV7-2 to TRBJ1-5, with TRBD1 matching 9 bases. Germline CDR1 is SGHTA and CDR2 is FQGNSA. The CDR3 extends over 16 amino acids. After removal of 2 bases from V and 3 bases from J, the junction contained 5 bases not matched to a gene. In DNA, the CDR3 is TGTGCCAGCAGCTTATCCGGGACAGGGTTCAATCAGCCCCAGCATTTT. Its translation is CASSLSGTGFNQPQHF.

The chain uses TRBV18 and TRBJ2-6, with D possibly matching TRBD1 (6 bases). Looked up from germline, CDR1 is KGHSH and CDR2 is LQKENI. CDR3 length: 17 amino acids. V lost 0 bases to trimming and J lost 2 bases, with 11 bases between them. CDR3 protein: CASSPPQGYTGANVLTF. In DNA form, the CDR3 reads TGTGCCAGCTCACCACCCCAGGGGTATACTGGGGCCAACGTCCTGACTTTC.

V is TRBV13 and J is TRBJ2-6; TRBD1 might be the D (6 bases). V shed 3 bases and J shed 0 bases, with 6 bases lying between them. The germline gives CDR1 PRHDT, CDR2 FYEKMQ (reference sequence). The CDR3 is 15 amino acids. The CDR3 reads CASSLDSSGANVLTF. DNA of the CDR3: TGTGCCAGCAGCTTGGACAGCTCTGGGGCCAACGTCCTGACTTTC.

CDR3 coding DNA: TGTGCCAGTAGTCCCCCTGGGACAGGGAGAGGAGAGACCCAGTACTTC. Protein sequence: CASSPPGTGRGETQYF. The gene calls are TRBV19 and TRBJ2-5, with 9 positions matching TRBD1. Looked up from germline, CDR1 is LNHDA and CDR2 is SQIVND (reference sequence). V shed 5 bases and J 4 bases; nucleotides not matched to a gene: 11. This CDR3 is built from 16 residues.

The gene calls are TRBV7-9 and TRBJ2-3, with 7 bases matching TRBD2. The CDR3 totals 14 residues. Germline CDR1 and CDR2: SEHNR and FQNEAQ (reference sequence). V shed 10 bases, J shed 1 base, and the junction held 8 bases outside the gene matches. The CDR3 spells CATENRGGTDTQYF. CDR3 bases: TGTGCCACCGAAAACCGGGGGGGCACAGATACGCAGTATTTT.

The rearrangement uses TRBV5-1 and TRBJ1-2; the match to TRBD1 covers 11 bases. Germline-derived CDR1 and CDR2 are SGHRS and YFSETQ. With V trimmed by 6 bases and J by 7 bases, 2 bases remained unmatched. The CDR3 has 12 residues. This CDR3 is CASKGTGGGYTF. DNA of the CDR3: TGCGCCAGCAAGGGGACAGGGGGTGGCTACACCTTC.

This chain connects TRBV5-1 to TRBJ2-7; 7 positions agree with TRBD1. The CDR3 covers 14 residues. Trimming cost V 0 bases and J 6 bases; bases outside gene matches: 6. From germline, CDR1 is SGHRS and CDR2 YFSETQ. CDR3 sequence (DNA): TGCGCCAGCAGCTTGGCCAGACAGGGCGGCGAGCAGTACTTC. This translates into CASSLARQGGEQYF.

This clone has only one observation. V gene TRBV6-5 combines with J gene TRBJ1-2; D perhaps matches TRBD1 (5 bases). Germline-derived CDR1 and CDR2 are MNHEY and SVGAGI. With 0 bases removed from V and 6 bases from J, the gap between germline ends came to 17 bases. The CDR3 runs to 16 residues. DNA for the CDR3: TGTGCCAGCAGTTACTCAGGCATAAACAAGGGGAATGGCTACACCTTC. Protein product: CASSYSGINKGNGYTF.

The gene calls are TRBV5-1 and TRBJ2-1; 8 bases line up with TRBD1. V lost 2 bases to trimming and J lost 8 bases; unmatched junction nucleotides: 12. Per germline, CDR1 SGHRS and CDR2 YFSETQ. The CDR3 is made up of 16 amino acids. The CDR3: CASSLFPDRASDEQFF. CDR3 DNA sequence: TGCGCCAGCAGCTTATTCCCGGACAGGGCGTCGGATGAGCAGTTCTTC.

The rearrangement joins TRBV11-2 to TRBJ2-7; perhaps TRBD1 as D (6 bases). The CDR3 totals 14 residues. In germline, CDR1 is SGHAT, CDR2 FQNNGV. The V and J ends lost 4 bases and 6 bases respectively, with 16 bases between them. The CDR3 loop is CASSSQGPGTEQYF. The CDR3 region has the DNA TGTGCCAGCAGCTCACAGGGTCCGGGCACCGAGCAGTACTTC. The entire variable domain, with the rest obtained from reference TRBV11-2 and TRBJ2-7, is as follows: EAGVAQSPRYKIIEKRQSVAFWCNPISGHATLYWYQQILGQGPKLLIQFQNNGVVDDSQLPKDRFSAERLKGVDSTLKIQPAKLEDSAVYLCASSSQGPGTEQYFGPGTRLTVT.

The J gene is TRBJ1-5, the V gene TRBV5-1; a weak D match, TRBD1 (6 bases). CDR1 and CDR2 from the germline V gene are SGHRS and YFSETQ. The V end was cut by 0 bases, the J end by 2 bases, with 9 bases between. The CDR3 extends over 15 amino acids. The CDR3 region has the DNA TGCGCCAGCAGCTTGGAGGGGGGGCGCAATCAGCCCCAGCATTTT. Translated: CASSLEGGRNQPQHF.

This clone was observed a handful of times. This chain links TRBV3-1 (or the pseudogene TRBV3-2) with TRBJ2-7; D possibly corresponds to TRBD2 (6 bases). Germline V gene lookup returns CDR1 LGHDT and CDR2 YNNKEL (reference sequence). The V and J ends lost 2 bases and 0 bases respectively, with 11 bases between them. CDR3 length: 15 residues. In nucleotides, the CDR3 is TGTGCCAGCAGCCAAAGGGCGGGGAGCTCCTACGAGCAGTACTTC. This sequence encodes CASSQRAGSSYEQYF.

This chain links TRBV9 with TRBJ1-1; D remains ambiguous. CDR1 is SGDLS and CDR2 is YYNGEE in the germline V gene. The CDR3 is 14 amino acids. With 0 bases removed from V and 1 base from J, the gap between germline ends came to 7 bases. The CDR3: CASSVDGQNTEAFF. The CDR3 bases are TGTGCCAGCAGCGTAGATGGGCAGAACACTGAAGCTTTCTTT. Filled out from reference TRBV9 and TRBJ1-1, the complete variable domain reads DSGVTQTPKHLITATGQRVTLRCSPRSGDLSVYWYQQSLDQGLQFLIQYYNGEERAKGNILERFSAQQFPDLHSELNLSSLELGDSALYFCASSVDGQNTEAFFGQGTRLTVV.

The chain carries TRBV3-1 (or the pseudogene TRBV3-2) and TRBJ1-2; TRBD1 aligns across 7 bases. With 2 bases clipped from V and 3 bases from J, the junction kept 0 bases outside the gene matches. This CDR3 comprises 13 residues. Germline loops: CDR1 LGHDT, CDR2 YNNKEL (reference sequence). Written as DNA, the CDR3 is TGTGCCAGCAGCCAAACAGGGGACTATGGCTACACCTTC. Translating gives CASSQTGDYGYTF.

This clone was recorded once. The chain's CDR3 is CASSQDPAAHQPQHF. The CDR3 coding sequence is TGTGCCAGCAGCCAAGATCCGGCGGCTCATCAGCCCCAGCATTTT. The chain combines TRBV3-1 (or the pseudogene TRBV3-2) with TRBJ1-5; D uncertain. Germline CDR1 reads LGHDT; CDR2 reads YNNKEL (reference sequence). V lost 0 bases and J 5 bases, leaving 11 bases between the germline ends. This CDR3 has 15 residues.

The chain couples TRBV5-1 to TRBJ2-3, with TRBD2 matching 8 bases. Per the germline V gene, CDR1 is SGHRS and CDR2 is YFSETQ. With V trimmed by 5 bases and J by 0 bases, 5 bases remained unmatched. The CDR3 spans 15 residues. The CDR3 reads CASRRGGGSTDTQYF. Here the CDR3 DNA reads TGCGCCAGCAGGCGGGGCGGGGGGAGCACAGATACGCAGTATTTT. The full variable domain, rest sourced from reference TRBV5-1 and TRBJ2-3, is KAGVTQTPRYLIKTRGQQVTLSCSPISGHRSVSWYQQTPGQGLQFLFEYFSETQRNKGNFPGRFSGRQFSNSRSEMNVSTLELGDSALYLCASRRGGGSTDTQYFGPGTRLTVL.

The V and J genes are TRBV3-1 (or the pseudogene TRBV3-2) and TRBJ1-3; weak D call: TRBD1 (5 bases). This CDR3 is built from 16 residues. Trimming cost V 3 bases and J 8 bases, with 20 bases left between them. Germline assignment: CDR1 LGHDT and CDR2 YNNKEL (reference sequence). The CDR3 DNA follows: TGTGCCAGCAGCCACCTTGTCGGCGGGGCGGGGGACACCATATATTTT. This sequence encodes CASSHLVGGAGDTIYF.